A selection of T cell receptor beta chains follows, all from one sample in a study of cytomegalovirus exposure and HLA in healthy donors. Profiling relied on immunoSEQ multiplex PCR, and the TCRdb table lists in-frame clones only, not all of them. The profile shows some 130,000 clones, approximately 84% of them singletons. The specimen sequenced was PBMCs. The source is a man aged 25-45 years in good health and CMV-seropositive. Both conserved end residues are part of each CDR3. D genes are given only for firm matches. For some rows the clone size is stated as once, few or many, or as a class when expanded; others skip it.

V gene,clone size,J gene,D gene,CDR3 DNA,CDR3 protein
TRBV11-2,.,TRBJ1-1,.,TGTGCCAGCCACTGGGGGGTGAACACTGAAGCTTTCTTT,CASHWGVNTEAFF
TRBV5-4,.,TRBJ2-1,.,TGTGCCAGCCATACCGACGGGAATGAGCAGTTCTTC,CASHTDGNEQFF
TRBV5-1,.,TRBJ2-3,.,TGCGCCAGCAGCAAACGGGACTCCCAATTGTTGGTAGATACGCAGTATTTT,CASSKRDSQLLVDTQYF
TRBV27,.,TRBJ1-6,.,TGTGCCAGCAGTTCCCGCCAGTATTCCTTGCTTCGATCACCCCTCCACTTT,CASSSRQYSLLRSPLHF
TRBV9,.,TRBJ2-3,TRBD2,TGTGCCAGCAGCGGTAGCGGGGGGTTCACAGATACGCAGTATTTT,CASSGSGGFTDTQYF
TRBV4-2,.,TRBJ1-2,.,TGTGCCAGCAGCCAAGCCAAACCCGGTCGGGGGGCGGATGGCTACACCTTC,CASSQAKPGRGADGYTF
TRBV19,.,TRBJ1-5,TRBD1,TGTGCCAGTAGTATGCGGAGACAGGGAAGCAATCAGCCCCAGCATTTT,CASSMRRQGSNQPQHF
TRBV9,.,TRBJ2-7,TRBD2,TGTGCCAGCAGCGTAGCCGGGACTAGCGGGGGCGAGCAGTACTTC,CASSVAGTSGGEQYF
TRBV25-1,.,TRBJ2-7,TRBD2,TGTGCCAGCGGCGGGACTAGCTTCTACGAGCAGTACTTC,CASGGTSFYEQYF
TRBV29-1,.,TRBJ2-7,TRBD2,TGCAGCTACCGCCCCCTGGGCGGGGGAGACGAGCAGTACTTC,CSYRPLGGGDEQYF
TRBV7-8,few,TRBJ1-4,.,TGTGCCAGCAGCTCCTGGGGGGCGGGGGAGGTGTTT,CASSSWGAGEVF
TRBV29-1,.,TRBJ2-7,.,TGCAGCGTTGTAGCTTACTCCTACGAGCAGTACTTC,CSVVAYSYEQYF
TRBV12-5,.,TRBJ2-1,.,TGTGCTAGTGGTTTGGAGAGCTCCTACAATGAGCAGTTCTTC,CASGLESSYNEQFF
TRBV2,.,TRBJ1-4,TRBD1,TGTGCCAGCAGAAGGGACAGGGGGCCTGGTAATGAAAAACTGTTTTTT,CASRRDRGPGNEKLFF
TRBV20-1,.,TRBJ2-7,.,TGCAGTGCTAGTTACACCAACGAGCAGTACTTC,CSASYTNEQYF
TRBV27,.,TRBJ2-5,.,TGTGCCAGCAAACTAACCGAAGAGACCCAGTACTTC,CASKLTEETQYF
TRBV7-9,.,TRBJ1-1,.,TGTGCCAGCAGGCCCCGGGGCACTGAAGCTTTCTTT,CASRPRGTEAFF
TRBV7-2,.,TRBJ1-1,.,TGTGCCAGCAGCCTATACAGGGCGGGTGTAACTGAAGCTTTCTTT,CASSLYRAGVTEAFF
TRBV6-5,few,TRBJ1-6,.,TGTGCCAGCCAGGGAAGGGGAAATTCACCCCTCCACTTT,CASQGRGNSPLHF
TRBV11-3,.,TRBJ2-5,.,TGTGCCAGCAGCTTAGACGGAACTGAGGGTGAGACCCAGTACTTC,CASSLDGTEGETQYF
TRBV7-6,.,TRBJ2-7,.,TGTGCCAGCAGCCCGAACCAGGGTACCTACGAGCAGTACTTC,CASSPNQGTYEQYF
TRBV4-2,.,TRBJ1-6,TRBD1,TGTGCCAGCAGCTTTGTGACGGGACAGGGGAATTCACCCCTCCACTTT,CASSFVTGQGNSPLHF
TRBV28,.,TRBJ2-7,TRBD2,TGTGCCAGCAGTTTATCTACGACTAGCGGGTATACCTACGAGCAGTACTTC,CASSLSTTSGYTYEQYF
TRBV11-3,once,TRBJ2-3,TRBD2,TGTGCCAGCAGCTTAGATTCCCGGGGGGAGACGCAGTATTTT,CASSLDSRGETQYF
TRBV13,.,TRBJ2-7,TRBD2,TGTGCCAGCAGCTCGACCAGGACTAGCGGGGGTGAGCAGTACTTC,CASSSTRTSGGEQYF
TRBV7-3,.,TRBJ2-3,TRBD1,TGTGCCAGCAGCGGACCAGGGGGAGCGCAGTATTTT,CASSGPGGAQYF
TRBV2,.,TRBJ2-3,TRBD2,TGTGCCAGCAGCACTAGCGGGGAGGAGACCACAGATACGCAGTATTTT,CASSTSGEETTDTQYF
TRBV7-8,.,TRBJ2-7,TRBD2,TGTGCCAGCAGTTCACTAGCGGGAGGGAACTACGAGCAGTACTTC,CASSSLAGGNYEQYF
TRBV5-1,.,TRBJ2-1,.,TGCGCCAGCAGCTTAGGGGGGGGGTTATACAATGAGCAGTTCTTC,CASSLGGGLYNEQFF
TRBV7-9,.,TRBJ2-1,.,TGTGCCAGCAGCTTTCAAGGTCAGGGATTGTTGTTCTTC,CASSFQGQGLLFF